This T cell receptor beta chain was sequenced in a study of identical twins. There are 11 residues in the CDR3. Between the trimmed V and J ends, which lost 7 bases and 3 bases, there was a span of 6 bases. Germline V gene sequence: CDR1 SEHNR, CDR2 FQNEAQ (reference sequence). From the 5' RACE reads, TCRdb called clonotypes with MiXCR, one entry per CDR3 protein. Counted here are around 1.7 million distinct CDR3 sequences, roughly a third occurring once; the ten biggest clones make up about 0.3%. This sequence originates from a newborn girl in good health. The chain couples TRBV7-9 to TRBJ1-1; D gene ambiguous. Sequencing was carried out using cord blood. The CDR3 coding sequence is TGTGCCAGCATAAGGGACACTGAAGCTTTCTTT. Its protein is CASIRDTEAFF.